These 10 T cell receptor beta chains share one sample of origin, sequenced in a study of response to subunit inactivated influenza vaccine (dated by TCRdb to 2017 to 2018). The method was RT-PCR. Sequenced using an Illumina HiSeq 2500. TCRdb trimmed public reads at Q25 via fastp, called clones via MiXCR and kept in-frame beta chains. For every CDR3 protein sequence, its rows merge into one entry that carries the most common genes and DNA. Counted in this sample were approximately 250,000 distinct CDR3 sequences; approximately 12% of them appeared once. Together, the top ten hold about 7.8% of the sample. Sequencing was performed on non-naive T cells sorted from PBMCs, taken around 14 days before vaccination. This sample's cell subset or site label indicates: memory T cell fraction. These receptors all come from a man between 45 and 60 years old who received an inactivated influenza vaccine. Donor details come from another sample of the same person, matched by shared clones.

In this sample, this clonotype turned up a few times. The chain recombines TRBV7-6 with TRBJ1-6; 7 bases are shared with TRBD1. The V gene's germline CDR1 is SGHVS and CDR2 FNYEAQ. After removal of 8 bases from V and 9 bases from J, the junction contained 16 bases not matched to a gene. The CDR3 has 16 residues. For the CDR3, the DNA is TGTGCCAGCGCTCTTAGCCCCGGACAGGAAGGTTCACCCCTCCACTTT. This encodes CASALSPGQEGSPLHF.

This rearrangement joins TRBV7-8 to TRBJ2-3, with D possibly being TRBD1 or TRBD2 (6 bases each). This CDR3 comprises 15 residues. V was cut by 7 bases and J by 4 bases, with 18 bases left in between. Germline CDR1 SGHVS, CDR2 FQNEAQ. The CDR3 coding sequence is TGTGCCAGCAAGGAGGGCAGGGGTCGGTCAGATACGCAGTATTTT. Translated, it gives CASKEGRGRSDTQYF.

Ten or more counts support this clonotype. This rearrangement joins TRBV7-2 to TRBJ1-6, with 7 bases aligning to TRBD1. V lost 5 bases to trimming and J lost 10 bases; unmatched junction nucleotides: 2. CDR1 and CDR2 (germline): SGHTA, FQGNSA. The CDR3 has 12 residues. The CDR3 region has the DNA TGTGCCAGCAGCCAGGGGGTATCACCCCTCCACTTT. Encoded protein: CASSQGVSPLHF. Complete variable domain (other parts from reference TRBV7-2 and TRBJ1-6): GAGVSQSPSNKVTEKGKDVELRCDPISGHTALYWYRQSLGQGLEFLIYFQGNSAPDKSGLPSDRFSAERTGGSVSTLTIQRTQQEDSAVYLCASSQGVSPLHFGNGTRLTVT.

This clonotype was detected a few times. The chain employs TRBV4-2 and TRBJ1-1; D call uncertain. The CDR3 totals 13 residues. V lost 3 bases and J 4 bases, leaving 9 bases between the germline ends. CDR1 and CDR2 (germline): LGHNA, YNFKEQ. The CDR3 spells CASSHDKGTEAFF. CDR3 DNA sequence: TGTGCCAGCAGCCATGACAAGGGCACTGAAGCTTTCTTT.

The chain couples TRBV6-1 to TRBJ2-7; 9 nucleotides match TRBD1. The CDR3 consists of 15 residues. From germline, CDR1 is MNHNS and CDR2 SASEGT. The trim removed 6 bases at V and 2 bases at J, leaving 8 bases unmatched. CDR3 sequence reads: CASSQQGAIAYEQYF. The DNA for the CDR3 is TGTGCCAGCAGCCAACAGGGGGCGATTGCCTACGAGCAGTACTTC.

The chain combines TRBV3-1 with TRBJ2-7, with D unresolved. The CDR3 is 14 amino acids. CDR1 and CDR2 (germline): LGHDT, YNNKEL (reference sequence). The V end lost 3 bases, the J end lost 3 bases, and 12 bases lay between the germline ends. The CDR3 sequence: CASSHQPGSYEQYF. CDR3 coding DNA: TGTGCCAGCAGCCACCAACCTGGCAGCTACGAGCAGTACTTC.

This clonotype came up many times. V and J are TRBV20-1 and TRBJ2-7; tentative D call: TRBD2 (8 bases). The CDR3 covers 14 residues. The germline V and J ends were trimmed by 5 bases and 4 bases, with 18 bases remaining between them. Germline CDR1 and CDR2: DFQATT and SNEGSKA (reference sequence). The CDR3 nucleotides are TGCAGTGCTCCGACAGGGACTAGATATTACGAGCAGTACTTC. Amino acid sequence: CSAPTGTRYYEQYF.

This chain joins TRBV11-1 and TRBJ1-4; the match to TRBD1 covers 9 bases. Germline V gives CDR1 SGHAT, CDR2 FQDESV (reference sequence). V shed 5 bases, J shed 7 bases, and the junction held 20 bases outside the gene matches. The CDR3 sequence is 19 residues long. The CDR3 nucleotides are TGTGCCAGCAGCGCGGGGACCCGGGACAGGGCTTCAGAGAGTGAAAAACTGTTTTTT. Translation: CASSAGTRDRASESEKLFF.

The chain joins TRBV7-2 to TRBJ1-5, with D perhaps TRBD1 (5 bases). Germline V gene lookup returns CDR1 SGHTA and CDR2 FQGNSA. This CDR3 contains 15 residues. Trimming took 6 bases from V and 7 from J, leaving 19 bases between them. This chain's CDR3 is CASSKTVGEAQPQHF. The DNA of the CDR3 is TGTGCCAGCAGTAAAACAGTGGGGGAGGCGCAGCCCCAGCATTTT.

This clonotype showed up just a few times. The CDR3 protein is CAWLGPTGELFF. In DNA, the CDR3 is TGTGCCTGGCTCGGTCCAACCGGGGAGCTGTTTTTT. This chain links TRBV30 with TRBJ2-2; no reliable D call. The CDR3 is 12 amino acids. Trimming took off 5 bases at V and 5 bases at J, with 9 bases between the two ends. CDR1 is GTSNPN and CDR2 is SVGIG in the germline V gene (reference sequence).